This T cell receptor beta chain was captured by sequencing in a study of blood T cell repertoires in COVID-19. Germline CDR1 and CDR2: LGHDT and YNNKEL (reference sequence). V dropped 1 base and J dropped 7; count of bases not matched to a gene: 3. The CDR3 has 13 residues. The assay was immunoSEQ multiplex PCR, and TCRdb's table has in-frame clones only and misses some. The sample includes more than 140,000 clones, approximately 80% of them seen just once. The sequenced sample was peripheral blood. The TCR originated in a human donor in a cohort sampled during active COVID-19. V is TRBV3-1 (or the pseudogene TRBV3-2) and J is TRBJ1-2; 7 bases agree with TRBD1. The CDR3: CASSQGQGFGYTF. The CDR3 nucleotides are TGTGCCAGCAGCCAAGGACAGGGCTTTGGCTACACCTTC.